This entry lists 24 T cell receptor beta chains sequenced from one sample in a study of T cell responses to AZD1222 COVID-19 vaccine. Only in-frame clones appear in the TCRdb table, and some are missing; sequencing was by immunoSEQ multiplex PCR. There are 90,000 to 150,000 clones in the sample; approximately 90% occur only once, and approximately 8.4% lies in the top ten. Sequencing was performed on peripheral blood, taken on day 0 of AZD1222 vaccination. The receptors come from an adult in good health.

The chain combines TRBV11-1 with TRBJ2-7, with D possibly matching TRBD1 (6 bases). V was pared by 0 bases and J by 4 bases, with 10 bases between. Germline-derived CDR1 and CDR2 are SGHAT and FQDESV (reference sequence). The CDR3 length is 14 residues. CDR3 bases: TGTGCCAGCAGCTTAGCAGGGGGACATTACGAGCAGTACTTC. It specifies CASSLAGGHYEQYF.

Written as DNA, the CDR3 is TGTGCCAGCATCCAGCGGGCCCCGACCTACGAGCAGTACTTC. It codes for CASIQRAPTYEQYF. The chain links TRBV6-5 to TRBJ2-7, with D perhaps TRBD2 (6 bases). The V end lost 7 bases, the J end lost 2 bases, and 15 bases lay between the germline ends. This CDR3 is built from 14 residues. Germline assignment: CDR1 MNHEY and CDR2 SVGAGI.

This chain joins TRBV24-1 and TRBJ2-7; tentative D call: TRBD2 (6 bases). Per the germline V gene, CDR1 is KGHDR and CDR2 is SFDVKD. This CDR3 comprises 15 residues. Between the trimmed V and J ends, which lost 4 bases and 0 bases, there was a span of 12 bases. CDR3 sequence: CATSDIADPSYEQYF. CDR3 sequence (DNA): TGTGCCACCAGTGACATAGCGGACCCCTCCTACGAGCAGTACTTC.

The count of this clone is one. The DNA of the CDR3 is TGTGCCAGCAGCAAAGAAGCGGGACACCTTAGGAGGCCCCAGCATTTT. The encoded protein is CASSKEAGHLRRPQHF. The chain recombines TRBV21-1 with TRBJ1-5. TRBV21-1 is assigned pseudogene status. This CDR3 has 16 residues.

This clone showed up just once. The chain recombines TRBV28 with TRBJ1-2; no definite D call. The CDR3 runs to 14 residues. The V and J ends lost 6 bases and 2 bases respectively, with 13 bases between them. From germline, CDR1 is MDHEN and CDR2 SYDVKM. The CDR3 loop is CASRPFTVNYGYTF. Here the CDR3 DNA reads TGTGCCAGCAGACCATTTACAGTGAACTATGGCTACACCTTC.

The chain carries TRBV2 and TRBJ1-3; a weak D match, TRBD1 (5 bases). The CDR3 totals 15 residues. Trimming took off 6 bases at V and 4 bases at J, with 16 bases between the two ends. The germline CDR1 and CDR2 sequences are SNHLY and FYNNEI. In DNA, the CDR3 is TGTGCCAGCAGCCGGGTCAGGGTGGAAGGAAACACCATATATTTT. Translation gives CASSRVRVEGNTIYF.

The chain has TRBV28 and TRBJ1-1; 8 bases fit TRBD1. This CDR3 region has 16 residues. V was clipped by 7 bases and J by 2 bases; unmatched bases: 12. Germline values: CDR1 MDHEN, CDR2 SYDVKM. CDR3 in DNA: TGTGCCAGCACCTCTAACCGGGACAGGCTCAACACTGAAGCTTTCTTT. Translated: CASTSNRDRLNTEAFF.

This chain connects TRBV29-1 to TRBJ2-5; 12 bases fit TRBD2. CDR3 length: 14 residues. The germline V gene has CDR1 SQVTM and CDR2 ANQGSEA. V shed 7 bases, J shed 5 bases, and the junction held 8 bases outside the gene matches. The CDR3 loop reads CSASSGRAAETQYF. Written as DNA, the CDR3 is TGCAGCGCTTCTAGCGGGAGGGCCGCCGAGACCCAGTACTTC.

The chain employs TRBV5-1 and TRBJ2-1; no firm D call. V was trimmed by 0 bases and J by 1 base, leaving 11 bases between them. Germline V gene sequence: CDR1 SGHRS, CDR2 YFSETQ. This CDR3 has 16 amino acids. The chain's CDR3 is CASSLAPRTSYNEQFF. The CDR3 DNA reads TGCGCCAGCAGCTTGGCCCCTCGGACGTCCTACAATGAGCAGTTCTTC.

V is TRBV7-9 and J is TRBJ1-1; D not certain. Trimming removed 1 base from V and 5 bases from J, with 8 bases in between. This CDR3 region has 13 residues. Germline V gene data show CDR1 as SEHNR and CDR2 as FQNEAQ (reference sequence). CDR3 in amino acids: CASSLVGQTEAFF. In nucleotides, the CDR3 is TGTGCCAGCAGCTTAGTAGGCCAGACTGAAGCTTTCTTT. Complete variable domain (other parts from reference TRBV7-9 and TRBJ1-1): DTGVSQNPRHKITKRGQNVTFRCDPISEHNRLYWYRQTLGQGPEFLTYFQNEAQLEKSRLLSDRFSAERPKGSFSTLEIQRTEQGDSAMYLCASSLVGQTEAFFGQGTRLTVV.

V and J are TRBV24-1 and TRBJ2-5, with D perhaps matching TRBD1 or TRBD2 (6 bases each). Germline V gives CDR1 KGHDR, CDR2 SFDVKD. This CDR3 region has 15 residues. V gave up 0 bases and J gave up 3 bases, with 10 bases separating them. The CDR3 DNA reads as TGTGCCACCAGTGATTTGACGGAGGGGGAAGAGACCCAGTACTTC. This gives the protein CATSDLTEGEETQYF.

The chain couples TRBV30 to TRBJ1-5, with 8 bases lining up with TRBD1. Trimming took 5 bases from V and 2 from J; bases not matched to a gene: 2. The CDR3 is 13 amino acids. CDR1 is GTSNPN, CDR2 SVGIG, per germline (reference sequence). The CDR3 coding sequence is TGTGCCTGGGACAGGGGTGGCAATCAGCCCCAGCATTTT. It encodes CAWDRGGNQPQHF.

This chain joins TRBV19 and TRBJ2-1, with D unclear. The CDR3 covers 14 residues. Per the germline V gene, CDR1 is LNHDA and CDR2 is SQIVND (reference sequence). Trimming left V 8 bases short and J 3 bases short, with 14 bases between. CDR3 coding DNA: TGTGCCAGTCGGCTTAGCACTAACTACAATGAGCAGTTCTTC. Its protein is CASRLSTNYNEQFF.

The chain has TRBV11-3 and TRBJ2-1; TRBD2 matches at 9 bases. V gave up 0 bases and J gave up 0 bases; unmatched junction bases: 6. Looked up from germline, CDR1 is SGHNT and CDR2 is YENEEA. CDR3 length: 18 residues. The CDR3 coding sequence is TGTGCCAGCAGCTTAGAAGCTAGCGGGGTTAGCTCCTACAATGAGCAGTTCTTC. It is translated as CASSLEASGVSSYNEQFF.

The chain joins TRBV19 to TRBJ1-2, with D possibly TRBD1 on 6 matching bases. The CDR3 covers 14 residues. From germline, CDR1 is LNHDA and CDR2 SQIVND (reference sequence). The V end was cut by 6 bases, the J end by 4 bases, with 15 bases between. The CDR3 region is CASSRPGGSYGYTF. DNA of the CDR3: TGTGCCAGTAGCCGTCCGGGGGGCAGCTATGGCTACACCTTC.

The genes are TRBV5-1 and TRBJ2-1; 10 bases align to TRBD2. The CDR3 loop spans 15 amino acids. Per germline, CDR1 SGHRS and CDR2 YFSETQ. V shed 6 bases, J shed 3 bases, and the junction held 6 bases outside the gene matches. The CDR3 DNA is TGCGCCAGCACCCCTGGACTAGCGGTCTACAATGAGCAGTTCTTC. It specifies CASTPGLAVYNEQFF.

The genes are TRBV19 and TRBJ2-7, with 9 bases aligning to TRBD1. The germline gives CDR1 LNHDA, CDR2 SQIVND (reference sequence). This CDR3 has 14 residues. V dropped 4 bases and J dropped 3; count of bases not matched to a gene: 4. The CDR3 bases are TGTGCCAGTAGTAAGGGACAGGGACTCTACGAGCAGTACTTC. It specifies CASSKGQGLYEQYF.

The chain combines TRBV7-9 with TRBJ1-2, with D maybe TRBD1 (6 bases). Germline V gene sequence: CDR1 SEHNR, CDR2 FQNEAQ (reference sequence). V shed 0 bases and J shed 4 bases, with 12 bases lying between them. The CDR3 extends over 15 amino acids. In DNA, the CDR3 is TGTGCCAGCAGCTTAGCGCGGGACAACCCCTATGGCTACACCTTC. Its translation is CASSLARDNPYGYTF.

The J gene is TRBJ1-4, the V gene TRBV5-6; 8 positions match TRBD1. Germline V gene lookup returns CDR1 SGHDT and CDR2 YYEEEE. The CDR3 is made up of 15 amino acids. V was clipped by 4 bases and J by 9 bases; unmatched bases: 11. CDR3 DNA: TGTGCCAGCAGCGTACTGACAGGGGCCGGGCAAAAACTGTTTTTT. It yields the protein CASSVLTGAGQKLFF.

V gene TRBV5-5 combines with J gene TRBJ2-2; 7 nucleotides match TRBD2. Per germline, CDR1 SGHKS and CDR2 YYEKEE (reference sequence). V trimming: 4 bases; J trimming: 7 bases; junction bases outside the gene matches: 10. CDR3 length equals 15 residues. In nucleotides, the CDR3 is TGTGCCAGCAGCCCCCGGGACTACTTAATCGGGGAGCTGTTTTTT. This codes for CASSPRDYLIGELFF.

V is TRBV4-1 and J is TRBJ2-5; D not certain. V gave up 1 base and J gave up 2 bases, with 5 bases separating them. Per germline, CDR1 MGHRA and CDR2 YSYEKL. The CDR3 runs to 13 residues. In DNA form, the CDR3 reads TGCGCCAGCAGCCAAGTTCCGCAAGAGACCCAGTACTTC. Its protein is CASSQVPQETQYF.

The gene calls are TRBV6-5 and TRBJ2-7, with 11 bases fitting TRBD1. The CDR3 runs to 14 residues. From germline, CDR1 is MNHEY and CDR2 SVGAGI. J gave up 3 bases and V 6 bases, and 4 bases lay outside the gene matches. The CDR3 sequence is CASSMGQGDYEQYF. In DNA form, the CDR3 reads TGTGCCAGCAGCATGGGACAGGGGGACTACGAGCAGTACTTC.

V gene TRBV1 combines with J gene TRBJ2-5; the table's D call TRBD2 went unverified against the DNA. TRBV1 is marked as a pseudogene. This CDR3 comprises 15 residues. CDR3 DNA: TGCACCCCCCGGGAGCGGGGGGGTTACCAAGAGACCCAGTACTTC. Translated: CTPRERGGYQETQYF.

This sequence joins TRBV3-1 (or the pseudogene TRBV3-2) and TRBJ1-3, with D perhaps TRBD1 (5 bases). Germline values: CDR1 LGHDT, CDR2 YNNKEL (reference sequence). V was pared by 0 bases and J by 6 bases, with 6 bases between. The CDR3 sequence is 13 residues long. The CDR3 region is CASSQEGVNTIYF. In DNA form, the CDR3 reads TGTGCCAGCAGCCAAGAGGGGGTAAACACCATATATTTT.